The 9 T cell receptor beta chains below all came from one sample that was sequenced in a study of shared clonotypes between healthy human individuals. The repertoire was sequenced with immunoSEQ multiplex PCR; TCRdb's copy has only in-frame clones and lacks some. Of 1,100,000 or so clones in the sample, roughly 74% are singletons; the top ten hold approximately 0.52%. Sequencing was performed on memory CD4+ T cells from PBMCs. Subset specified: CD45RA-negative fraction. These receptors were obtained from a man between 18 and 35 years old in good health. Some clones in this sample may be carry-over from other donors' samples.

The sample holds a few counts of this clone. This chain uses TRBV5-1 with TRBJ1-4; unclear D gene. V was cut by 1 base and J by 5 bases, with 12 bases left in between. CDR1 SGHRS and CDR2 YFSETQ come from the germline V gene. CDR3 length equals 15 residues. CDR3 residues: CASSLFEGNNEKLFF. The CDR3 nucleotides read TGCGCCAGCAGCTTGTTCGAGGGAAACAATGAAAAACTGTTTTTT. The whole variable domain, remainder taken from reference TRBV5-1 and TRBJ1-4, is KAGVTQTPRYLIKTRGQQVTLSCSPISGHRSVSWYQQTPGQGLQFLFEYFSETQRNKGNFPGRFSGRQFSNSRSEMNVSTLELGDSALYLCASSLFEGNNEKLFFGSGTQLSVL.

This rearrangement joins TRBV9 to TRBJ2-1; D is perhaps TRBD1 or TRBD2 (5 bases each). The ends were cut back, 0 bases at V and 11 bases at J, with 15 bases in the middle. Germline V gives CDR1 SGDLS, CDR2 YYNGEE. The CDR3 covers 14 residues. The CDR3 region is CASSVETGTNQQFF. CDR3 in DNA: TGTGCCAGCAGCGTAGAGACCGGGACGAACCAGCAGTTCTTC. Supplemented by reference TRBV9 and TRBJ2-1, the full variable domain reads DSGVTQTPKHLITATGQRVTLRCSPRSGDLSVYWYQQSLDQGLQFLIQYYNGEERAKGNILERFSAQQFPDLHSELNLSSLELGDSALYFCASSVETGTNQQFFGPGTRLTVL.

DNA of the CDR3: TGTGCCAGCAGCTCCGGGACTAGTGAAGGAAGTGTGGCAGATACGCAGTATTTT. As protein: CASSSGTSEGSVADTQYF. The chain has TRBV28 and TRBJ2-3; 8 nucleotides align to TRBD2. V lost 6 bases, J lost 4 bases, and 18 bases stayed unmatched. Germline CDR1 MDHEN, CDR2 SYDVKM. The CDR3 is made up of 18 amino acids.

The count of this clone is one. A read error is the likely source, as a far larger clone sits one nucleotide away. The chain combines TRBV9 with TRBJ1-3; D is unresolved. CDR3 size: 16 residues. CDR1 is SGDLS and CDR2 is YYNGEE in the germline V gene. The V end lost 3 bases, the J end lost 0 bases, and 13 bases lay between the germline ends. The CDR3, as DNA: TGTGCCAGCAGCGGAGTCACCGGACTCTCTGGAAACACCATATATTTT. Translated, it gives CASSGVTGLSGNTIYF.

V usage is TRBV14 and J usage is TRBJ1-2, with D perhaps TRBD1 (6 bases). CDR1 and CDR2 from the germline V gene are SGHDN and FVKESK. The ends were cut back, 2 bases at V and 4 bases at J, with 14 bases in the middle. This CDR3 is 15 amino acids long. The CDR3: CASSQRTGHGYGYTF. The CDR3 DNA is TGTGCCAGCAGCCAACGTACAGGGCATGGCTATGGCTACACCTTC.

The chain carries TRBV15 and TRBJ1-5, with D unclear. The CDR3 is made up of 15 amino acids. The germline CDR1 and CDR2 sequences are LNHNV and YYDKDF (reference sequence). Trimming cost V 0 bases and J 4 bases, with 10 bases left between them. In nucleotides, the CDR3 is TGTGCCACCAGCAGAGATCCGACGGAAAATCAGCCCCAGCATTTT. Encoded protein: CATSRDPTENQPQHF.

This chain joins TRBV4-2 and TRBJ2-3; D may be TRBD2 (5 bases). Trimming took 0 bases from V and 2 from J, leaving 9 bases between them. This CDR3 has 15 amino acids. Germline V gene data show CDR1 as LGHNA and CDR2 as YNFKEQ. The CDR3 region is CASSQDLADTDTQYF. CDR3 DNA: TGTGCCAGCAGCCAAGACCTAGCCGACACAGATACGCAGTATTTT.

The chain couples TRBV27 to TRBJ2-5, with 9 bases aligning to TRBD1. In germline, CDR1 is MNHEY, CDR2 SMNVEV (reference sequence). V dropped 6 bases and J dropped 5; count of bases not matched to a gene: 28. CDR3 length: 21 residues. In nucleotides, the CDR3 is TGTGCCAGCAGAAAGGGGATTAAAGGAAGACGGGAACAGGGGGCTGGTGAGACCCAGTACTTC. Translation: CASRKGIKGRREQGAGETQYF.

The chain combines TRBV5-5 with TRBJ1-4; D ambiguous. Per the germline V gene, CDR1 is SGHKS and CDR2 is YYEKEE (reference sequence). The CDR3 sequence is 14 residues long. Trimming left V 0 bases short and J 7 bases short, with 10 bases between. Here the CDR3 reads CASSLAGNGEKLFF. DNA of the CDR3: TGTGCCAGCAGCTTGGCGGGGAATGGTGAAAAACTGTTTTTT.